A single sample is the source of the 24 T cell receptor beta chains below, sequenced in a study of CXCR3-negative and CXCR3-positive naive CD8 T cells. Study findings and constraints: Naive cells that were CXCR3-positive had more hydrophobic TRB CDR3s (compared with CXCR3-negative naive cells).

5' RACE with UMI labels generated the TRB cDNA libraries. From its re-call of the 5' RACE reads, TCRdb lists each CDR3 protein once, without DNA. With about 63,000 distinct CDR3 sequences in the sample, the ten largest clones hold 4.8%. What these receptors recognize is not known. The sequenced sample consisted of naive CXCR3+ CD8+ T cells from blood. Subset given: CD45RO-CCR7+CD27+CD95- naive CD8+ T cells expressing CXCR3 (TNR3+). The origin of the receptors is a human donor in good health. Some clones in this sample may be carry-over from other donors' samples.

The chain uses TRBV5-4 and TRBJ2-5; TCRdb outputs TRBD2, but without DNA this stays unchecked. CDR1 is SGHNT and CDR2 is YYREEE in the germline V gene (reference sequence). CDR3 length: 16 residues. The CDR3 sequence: CASSLLSGGAGETQYF.

The CDR3 protein is CASSRGGREETQYF. The gene calls are TRBV28 and TRBJ2-5; TCRdb designates TRBD2, a call that cannot be tested without DNA. The CDR3 contains 14 residues. CDR1 is MDHEN and CDR2 is SYDVKM in the germline V gene.

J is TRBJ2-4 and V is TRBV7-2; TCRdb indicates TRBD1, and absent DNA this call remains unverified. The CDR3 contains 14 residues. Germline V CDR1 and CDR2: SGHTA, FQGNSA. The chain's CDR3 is CASSYLTIGDIQYF. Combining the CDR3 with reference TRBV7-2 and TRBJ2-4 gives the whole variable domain GAGVSQSPSNKVTEKGKDVELRCDPISGHTALYWYRQSLGQGLEFLIYFQGNSAPDKSGLPSDRFSAERTGGSVSTLTIQRTQQEDSAVYLCASSYLTIGDIQYFGAGTRLSVL.

The CDR3 region is CAIRGLEGKNTEAFF. The chain is built from TRBV10-3 and TRBJ1-1; TCRdb proposes TRBD1, but this gene call is untestable without DNA. Germline V gene lookup returns CDR1 ENHRY and CDR2 SYGVKD. CDR3 length: 15 residues.

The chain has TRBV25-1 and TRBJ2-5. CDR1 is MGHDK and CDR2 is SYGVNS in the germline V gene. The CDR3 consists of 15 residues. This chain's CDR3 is CASSGKASTQETQYF.

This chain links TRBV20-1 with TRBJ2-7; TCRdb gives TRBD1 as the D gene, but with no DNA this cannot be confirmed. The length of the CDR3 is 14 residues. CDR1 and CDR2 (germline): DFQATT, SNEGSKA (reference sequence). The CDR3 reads CSARLGDAWSEQYF.

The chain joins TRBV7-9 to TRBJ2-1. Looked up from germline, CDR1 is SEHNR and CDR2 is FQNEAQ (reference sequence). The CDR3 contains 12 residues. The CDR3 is CASSLDHNEQFF.

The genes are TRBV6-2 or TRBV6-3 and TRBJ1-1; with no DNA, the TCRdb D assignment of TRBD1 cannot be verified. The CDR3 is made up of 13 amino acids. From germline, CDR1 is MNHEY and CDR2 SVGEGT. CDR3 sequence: CASRNDRDTEAFF.

CDR3 in amino acids: CASSLSPGDYEQYF. V gene TRBV7-9 combines with J gene TRBJ2-7; TCRdb's assignment of TRBD2 cannot be checked, as there is no DNA. The CDR3 is 14 residues long. Germline V gene lookup returns CDR1 SEHNR and CDR2 FQNEAQ (reference sequence). Looking up the rest from reference TRBV7-9 and TRBJ2-7 gives the full variable domain: DTGVSQNPRHKITKRGQNVTFRCDPISEHNRLYWYRQTLGQGPEFLTYFQNEAQLEKSRLLSDRFSAERPKGSFSTLEIQRTEQGDSAMYLCASSLSPGDYEQYFGPGTRLTVT.

This chain's CDR3 is CASSSDHQGPNTEAFF. This chain connects TRBV7-9 to TRBJ1-1; the D call of TRBD1 rests on TCRdb alone, since no DNA is present to check it. Per the germline V gene, CDR1 is SEHNR and CDR2 is FQNEAQ (reference sequence). The length of the CDR3 is 16 residues.

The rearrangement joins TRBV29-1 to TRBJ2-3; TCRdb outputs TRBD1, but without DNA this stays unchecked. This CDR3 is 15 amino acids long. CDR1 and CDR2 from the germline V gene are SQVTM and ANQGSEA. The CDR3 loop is CSVEDRAGYTDTQYF.

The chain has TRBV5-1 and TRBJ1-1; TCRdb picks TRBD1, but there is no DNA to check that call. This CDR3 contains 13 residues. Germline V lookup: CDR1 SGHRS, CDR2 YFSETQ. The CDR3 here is CASSLQVMAEAFF. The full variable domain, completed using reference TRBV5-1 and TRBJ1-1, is KAGVTQTPRYLIKTRGQQVTLSCSPISGHRSVSWYQQTPGQGLQFLFEYFSETQRNKGNFPGRFSGRQFSNSRSEMNVSTLELGDSALYLCASSLQVMAEAFFGQGTRLTVV.

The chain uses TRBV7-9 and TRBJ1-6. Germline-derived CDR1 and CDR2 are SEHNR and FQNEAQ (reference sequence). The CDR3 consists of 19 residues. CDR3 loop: CASSPPSGDYTSRTSPLHF.

This CDR3 reads CASNSAGELFF. This rearrangement joins TRBV13 to TRBJ2-2. Germline V CDR1 and CDR2: PRHDT, FYEKMQ (reference sequence). This CDR3 comprises 11 residues.

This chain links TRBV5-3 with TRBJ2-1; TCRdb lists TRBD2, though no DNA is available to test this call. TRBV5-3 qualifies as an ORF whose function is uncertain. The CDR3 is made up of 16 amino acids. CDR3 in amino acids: CARSARGLAGYNEQFF.

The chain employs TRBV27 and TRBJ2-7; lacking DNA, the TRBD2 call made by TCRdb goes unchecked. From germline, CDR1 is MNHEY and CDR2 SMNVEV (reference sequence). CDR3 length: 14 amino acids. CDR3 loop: CASTPGGPSYEQYF.

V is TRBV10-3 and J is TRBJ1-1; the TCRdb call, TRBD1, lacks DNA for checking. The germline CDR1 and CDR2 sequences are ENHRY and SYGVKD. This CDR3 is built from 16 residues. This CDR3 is CAISEFAGQRNTEAFF.

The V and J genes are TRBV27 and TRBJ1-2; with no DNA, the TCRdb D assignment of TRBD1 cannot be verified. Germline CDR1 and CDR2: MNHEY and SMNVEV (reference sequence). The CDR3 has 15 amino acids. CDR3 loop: CASNPGSPLTYGYTF.

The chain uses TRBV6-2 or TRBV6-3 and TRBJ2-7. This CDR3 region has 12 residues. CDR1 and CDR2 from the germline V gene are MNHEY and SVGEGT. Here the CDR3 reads CASSGNYYEQYF.

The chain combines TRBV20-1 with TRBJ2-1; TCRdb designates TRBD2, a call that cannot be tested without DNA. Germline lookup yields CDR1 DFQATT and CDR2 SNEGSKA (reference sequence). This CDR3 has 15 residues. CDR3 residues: CSARDLAGADNEQFF.

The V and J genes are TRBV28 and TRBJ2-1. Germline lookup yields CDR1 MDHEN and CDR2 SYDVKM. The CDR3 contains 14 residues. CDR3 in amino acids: CASSQLVLYNEQFF. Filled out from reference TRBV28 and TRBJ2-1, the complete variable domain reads DVKVTQSSRYLVKRTGEKVFLECVQDMDHENMFWYRQDPGLGLRLIYFSYDVKMKEKGDIPEGYSVSREKKERFSLILESASTNQTSMYLCASSQLVLYNEQFFGPGTRLTVL.

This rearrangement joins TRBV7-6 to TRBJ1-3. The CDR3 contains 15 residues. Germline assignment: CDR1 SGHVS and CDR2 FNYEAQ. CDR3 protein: CASSLQDYSGNTIYF.

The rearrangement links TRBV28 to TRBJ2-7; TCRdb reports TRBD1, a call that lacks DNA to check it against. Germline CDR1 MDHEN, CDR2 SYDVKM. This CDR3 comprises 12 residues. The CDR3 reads CASAGQDYEQYF.

CDR3 residues: CASSITTGNEQYF. This sequence joins TRBV11-2 and TRBJ2-7; the TCRdb call, TRBD1, lacks DNA for checking. The CDR3 spans 13 residues. Germline CDR1 is SGHAT and CDR2 is FQNNGV.